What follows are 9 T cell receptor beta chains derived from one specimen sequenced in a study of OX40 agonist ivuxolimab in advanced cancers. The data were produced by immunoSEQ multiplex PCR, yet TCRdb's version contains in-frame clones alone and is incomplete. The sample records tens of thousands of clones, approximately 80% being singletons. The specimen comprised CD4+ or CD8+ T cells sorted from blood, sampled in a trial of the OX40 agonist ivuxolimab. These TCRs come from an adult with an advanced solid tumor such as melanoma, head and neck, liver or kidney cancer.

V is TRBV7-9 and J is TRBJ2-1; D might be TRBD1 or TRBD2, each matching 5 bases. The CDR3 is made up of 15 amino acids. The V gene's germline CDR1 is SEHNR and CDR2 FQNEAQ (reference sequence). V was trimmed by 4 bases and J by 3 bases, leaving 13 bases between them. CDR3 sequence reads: CASSYRDGIYNEQFF. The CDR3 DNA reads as TGTGCCAGCAGCTACCGGGACGGCATCTACAATGAGCAGTTCTTC.

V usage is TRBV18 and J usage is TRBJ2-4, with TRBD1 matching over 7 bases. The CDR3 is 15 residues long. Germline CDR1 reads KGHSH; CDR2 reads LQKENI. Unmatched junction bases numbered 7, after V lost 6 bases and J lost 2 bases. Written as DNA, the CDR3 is TGTGCCAGCTCTCTCGACAGGGCCTCCAAAAACATTCAGTACTTC. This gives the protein CASSLDRASKNIQYF.

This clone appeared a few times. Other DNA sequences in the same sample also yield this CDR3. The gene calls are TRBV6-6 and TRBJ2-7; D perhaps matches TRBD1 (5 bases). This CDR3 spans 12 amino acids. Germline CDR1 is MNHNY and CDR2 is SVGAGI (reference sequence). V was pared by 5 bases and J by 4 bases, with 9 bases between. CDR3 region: CASSAQGYEQYF. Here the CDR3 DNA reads TGTGCCAGCAGTGCCCAGGGTTACGAGCAGTACTTC.

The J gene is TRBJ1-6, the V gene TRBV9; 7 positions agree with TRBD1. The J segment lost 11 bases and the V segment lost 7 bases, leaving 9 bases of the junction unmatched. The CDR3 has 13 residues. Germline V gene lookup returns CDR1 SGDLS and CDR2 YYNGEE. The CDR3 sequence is CASGTERNPPLHF. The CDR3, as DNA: TGTGCCAGCGGGACAGAGCGGAATCCACCCCTCCACTTT.

CDR3 nucleotides: TGCGCCAGCAGCTTAGGCCCGGGGGATGGGGACTATGGCTACACCTTC. This codes for CASSLGPGDGDYGYTF. The V gene is TRBV5-1, the J gene TRBJ1-2, with D tentatively TRBD1 (5 bases). CDR1 is SGHRS and CDR2 is YFSETQ in the germline V gene. Trimming took off 2 bases at V and 3 bases at J, with 17 bases between the two ends. The length of the CDR3 is 16 residues.

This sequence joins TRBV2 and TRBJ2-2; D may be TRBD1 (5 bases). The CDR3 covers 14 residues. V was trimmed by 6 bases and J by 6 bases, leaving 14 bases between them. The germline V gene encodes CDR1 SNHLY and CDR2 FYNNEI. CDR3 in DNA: TGTGCCAGCAGCCGCATAAGGGGCCCCGGGGAGCTGTTTTTT. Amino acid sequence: CASSRIRGPGELFF.

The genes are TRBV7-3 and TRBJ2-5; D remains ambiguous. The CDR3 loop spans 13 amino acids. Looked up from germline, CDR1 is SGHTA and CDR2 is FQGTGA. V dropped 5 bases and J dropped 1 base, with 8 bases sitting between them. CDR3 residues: CASSATPQETQYF. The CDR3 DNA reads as TGTGCCAGCAGCGCTACCCCCCAAGAGACCCAGTACTTC. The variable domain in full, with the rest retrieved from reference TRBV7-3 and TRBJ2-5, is GAGVSQTPSNKVTEKGKYVELRCDPISGHTALYWYRQSLGQGPEFLIYFQGTGAADDSGLPNDRFFAVRPEGSVSTLKIQRTERGDSAVYLCASSATPQETQYFGPGTRLLVL.

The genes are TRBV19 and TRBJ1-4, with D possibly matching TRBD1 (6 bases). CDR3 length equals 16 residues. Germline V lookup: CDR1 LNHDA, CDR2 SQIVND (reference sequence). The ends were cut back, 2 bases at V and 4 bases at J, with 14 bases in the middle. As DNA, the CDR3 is TGTGCCAGTAGTATAAGCGGGACACCGATTAATGAAAAACTGTTTTTT. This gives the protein CASSISGTPINEKLFF.

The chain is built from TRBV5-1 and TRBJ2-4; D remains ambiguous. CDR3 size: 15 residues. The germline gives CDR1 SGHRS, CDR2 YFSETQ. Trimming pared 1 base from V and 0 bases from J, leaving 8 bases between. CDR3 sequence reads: CASSLPQIAKNIQYF. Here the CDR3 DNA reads TGCGCCAGCAGCTTGCCACAGATAGCCAAAAACATTCAGTACTTC. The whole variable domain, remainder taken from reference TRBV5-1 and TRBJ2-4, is KAGVTQTPRYLIKTRGQQVTLSCSPISGHRSVSWYQQTPGQGLQFLFEYFSETQRNKGNFPGRFSGRQFSNSRSEMNVSTLELGDSALYLCASSLPQIAKNIQYFGAGTRLSVL.